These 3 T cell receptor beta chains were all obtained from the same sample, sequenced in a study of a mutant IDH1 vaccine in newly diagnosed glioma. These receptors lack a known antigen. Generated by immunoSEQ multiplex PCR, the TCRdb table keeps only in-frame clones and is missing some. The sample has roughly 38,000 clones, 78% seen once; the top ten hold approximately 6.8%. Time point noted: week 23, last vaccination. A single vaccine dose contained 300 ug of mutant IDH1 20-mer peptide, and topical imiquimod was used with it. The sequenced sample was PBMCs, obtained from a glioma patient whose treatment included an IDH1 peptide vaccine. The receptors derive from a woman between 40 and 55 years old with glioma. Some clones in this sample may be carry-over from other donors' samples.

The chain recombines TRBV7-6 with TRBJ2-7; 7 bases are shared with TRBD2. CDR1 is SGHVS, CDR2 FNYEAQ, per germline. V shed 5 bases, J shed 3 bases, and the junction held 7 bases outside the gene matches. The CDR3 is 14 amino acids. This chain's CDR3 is CASSLSGEGYEQYF. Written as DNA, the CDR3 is TGTGCCAGCAGCCTCTCGGGGGAGGGCTACGAGCAGTACTTC.

The CDR3 DNA is TGTGCCAGCAGCCAAGGGCGGGCGGGGGTTGGCACAGATACGCAGTATTTT. Protein sequence: CASSQGRAGVGTDTQYF. This chain uses TRBV4-2 with TRBJ2-3; TRBD2 agrees at 7 bases. CDR1 LGHNA and CDR2 YNFKEQ come from the germline V gene. V gave up 1 base and J gave up 1 base; unmatched junction bases: 8. CDR3 size: 17 residues.

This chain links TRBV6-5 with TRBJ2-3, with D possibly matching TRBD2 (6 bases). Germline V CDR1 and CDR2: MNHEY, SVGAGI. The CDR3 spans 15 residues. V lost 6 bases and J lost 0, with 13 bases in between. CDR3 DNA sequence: TGTGCCAGCAGGCGTTCCGGGACTAGCACAGATACGCAGTATTTT. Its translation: CASRRSGTSTDTQYF.